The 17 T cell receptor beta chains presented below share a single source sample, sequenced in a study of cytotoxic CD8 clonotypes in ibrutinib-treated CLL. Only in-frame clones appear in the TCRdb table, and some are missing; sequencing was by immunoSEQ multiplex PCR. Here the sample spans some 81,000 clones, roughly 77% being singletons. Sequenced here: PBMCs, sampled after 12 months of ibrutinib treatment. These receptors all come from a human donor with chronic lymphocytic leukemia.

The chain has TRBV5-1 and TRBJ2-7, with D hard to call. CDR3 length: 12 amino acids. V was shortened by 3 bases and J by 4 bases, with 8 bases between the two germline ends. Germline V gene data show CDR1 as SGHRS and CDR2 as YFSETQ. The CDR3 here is CASSSPKYEQYF. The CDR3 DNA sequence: TGCGCCAGCAGCTCCCCCAAGTACGAGCAGTACTTC.

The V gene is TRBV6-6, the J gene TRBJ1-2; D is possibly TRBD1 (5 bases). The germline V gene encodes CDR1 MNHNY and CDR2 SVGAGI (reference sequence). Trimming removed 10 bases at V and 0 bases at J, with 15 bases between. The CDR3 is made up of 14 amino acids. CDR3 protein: CATTGGRTNYGYTF. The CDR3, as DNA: TGTGCCACCACCGGGGGTCGGACTAACTATGGCTACACCTTC.

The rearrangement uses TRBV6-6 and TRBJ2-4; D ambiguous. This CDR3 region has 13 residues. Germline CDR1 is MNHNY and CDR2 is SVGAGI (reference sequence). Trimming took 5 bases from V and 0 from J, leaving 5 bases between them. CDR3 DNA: TGTGCCAGCAGTCAGATAGCCAAAAACATTCAGTACTTC. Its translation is CASSQIAKNIQYF.

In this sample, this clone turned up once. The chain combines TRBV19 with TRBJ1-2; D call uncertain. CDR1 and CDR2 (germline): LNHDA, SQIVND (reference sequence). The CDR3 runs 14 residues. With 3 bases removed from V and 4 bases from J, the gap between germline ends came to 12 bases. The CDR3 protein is CASSMERIIYGYTF. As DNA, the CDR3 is TGTGCCAGTAGTATGGAGCGGATCATCTATGGCTACACCTTC. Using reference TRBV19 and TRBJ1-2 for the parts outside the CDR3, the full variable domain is DGGITQSPKYLFRKEGQNVTLSCEQNLNHDAMYWYRQDPGQGLRLIYYSQIVNDFQKGDIAEGYSVSREKKESFPLTVTSAQKNPTAFYLCASSMERIIYGYTFGSGTRLTVV.

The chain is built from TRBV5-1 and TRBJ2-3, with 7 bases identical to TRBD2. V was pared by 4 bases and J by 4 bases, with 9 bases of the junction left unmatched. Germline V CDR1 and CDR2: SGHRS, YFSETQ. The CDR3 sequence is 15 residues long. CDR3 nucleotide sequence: TGCGCCAGCAGCCCCCAGTGGGGGGGGGCAGATACGCAGTATTTT. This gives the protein CASSPQWGGADTQYF.

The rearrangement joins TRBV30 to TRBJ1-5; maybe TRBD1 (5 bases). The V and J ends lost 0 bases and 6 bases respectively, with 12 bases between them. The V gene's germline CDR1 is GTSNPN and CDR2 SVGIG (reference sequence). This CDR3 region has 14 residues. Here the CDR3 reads CAWSVGQGGQPQHF. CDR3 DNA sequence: TGTGCCTGGAGTGTAGGGCAGGGCGGTCAGCCCCAGCATTTT. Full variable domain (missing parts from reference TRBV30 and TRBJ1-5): SQTIHQWPATLVQPVGSPLSLECTVEGTSNPNLYWYRQAAGRGLQLLFYSVGIGQISSEVPQNLSASRPQDRQFILSSKKLLLSDSGFYLCAWSVGQGGQPQHFGDGTRLSIL.

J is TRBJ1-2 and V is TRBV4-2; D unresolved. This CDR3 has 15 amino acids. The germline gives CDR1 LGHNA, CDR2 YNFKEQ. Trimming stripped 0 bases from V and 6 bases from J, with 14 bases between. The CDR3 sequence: CASSQDTSRVDGYTF. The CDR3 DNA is TGTGCCAGCAGCCAAGATACGAGTAGGGTAGATGGCTACACCTTC.

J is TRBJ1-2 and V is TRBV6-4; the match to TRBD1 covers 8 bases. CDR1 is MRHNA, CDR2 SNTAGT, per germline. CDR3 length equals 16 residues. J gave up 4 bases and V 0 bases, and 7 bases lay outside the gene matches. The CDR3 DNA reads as TGTGCCAGCAGTGACTCGGACAGGGCCCGAACCTATGGCTACACCTTC. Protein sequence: CASSDSDRARTYGYTF.

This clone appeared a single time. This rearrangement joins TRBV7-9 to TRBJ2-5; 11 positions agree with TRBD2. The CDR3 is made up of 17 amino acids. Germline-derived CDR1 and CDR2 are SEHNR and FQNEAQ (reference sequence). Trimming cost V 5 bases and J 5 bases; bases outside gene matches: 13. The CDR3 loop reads CASSPWVSGRARETQYF. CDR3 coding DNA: TGTGCCAGCAGCCCATGGGTTAGCGGGAGGGCCAGGGAGACCCAGTACTTC.

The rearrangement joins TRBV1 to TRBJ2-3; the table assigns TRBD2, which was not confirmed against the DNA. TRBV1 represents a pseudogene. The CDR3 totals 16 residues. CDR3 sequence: CTSSQDGSRGGDTQYF. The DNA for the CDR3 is TGCACCAGCAGCCAAGATGGGTCCCGGGGGGGGGATACGCAGTATTTT.

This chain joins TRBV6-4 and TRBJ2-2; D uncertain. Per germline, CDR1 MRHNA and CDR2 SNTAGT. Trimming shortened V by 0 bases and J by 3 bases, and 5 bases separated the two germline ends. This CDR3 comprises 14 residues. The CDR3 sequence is CASSDSQDTGELFF. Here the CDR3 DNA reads TGTGCCAGCAGTGACTCTCAGGACACCGGGGAGCTGTTTTTT.

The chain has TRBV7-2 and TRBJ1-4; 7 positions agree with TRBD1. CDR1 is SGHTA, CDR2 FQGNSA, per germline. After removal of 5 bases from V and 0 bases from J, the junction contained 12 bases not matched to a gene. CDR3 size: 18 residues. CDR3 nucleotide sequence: TGTGCCAGCAGCCAGAGTGGGGGACAGATCTCAACTAATGAAAAACTGTTTTTT. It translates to CASSQSGGQISTNEKLFF.

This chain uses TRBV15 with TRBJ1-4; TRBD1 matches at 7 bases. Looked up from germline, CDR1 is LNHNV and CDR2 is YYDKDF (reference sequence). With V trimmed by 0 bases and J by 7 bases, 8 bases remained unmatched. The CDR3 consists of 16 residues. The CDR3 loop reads CATSRDMGTASEKLFF. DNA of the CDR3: TGTGCCACCAGCAGAGATATGGGGACAGCCTCTGAAAAACTGTTTTTT.

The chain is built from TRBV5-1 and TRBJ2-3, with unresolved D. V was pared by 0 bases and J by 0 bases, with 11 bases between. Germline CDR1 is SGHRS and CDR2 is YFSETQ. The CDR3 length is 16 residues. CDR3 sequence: CASSLGRDTSTDTQYF. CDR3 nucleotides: TGCGCCAGCAGCTTGGGGCGCGACACCAGCACAGATACGCAGTATTTT.

The CDR3 DNA follows: TGTGCCAGCAGAAAACAGGGGGCGGGCCGAAATGAGCAGTTCTTC. This encodes CASRKQGAGRNEQFF. V and J are TRBV2 and TRBJ2-1; 9 nucleotides line up with TRBD1. CDR3 length: 15 amino acids. Germline assignment: CDR1 SNHLY and CDR2 FYNNEI. Trimming removed 6 bases from V and 7 bases from J; junction bases left unmatched: 10.

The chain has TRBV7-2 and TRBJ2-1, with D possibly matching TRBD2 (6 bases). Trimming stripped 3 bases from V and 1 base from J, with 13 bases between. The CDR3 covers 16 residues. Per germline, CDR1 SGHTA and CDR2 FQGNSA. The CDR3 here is CASSLGWDSSYNEQFF. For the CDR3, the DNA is TGTGCCAGCAGCTTGGGGTGGGACTCTTCCTACAATGAGCAGTTCTTC.

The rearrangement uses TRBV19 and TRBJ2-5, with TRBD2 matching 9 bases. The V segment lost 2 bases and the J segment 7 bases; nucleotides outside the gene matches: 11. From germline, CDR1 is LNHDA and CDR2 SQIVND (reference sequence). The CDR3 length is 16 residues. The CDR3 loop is CASSIPGSGGSGTQYF. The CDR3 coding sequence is TGTGCCAGTAGTATACCCGGAAGCGGGGGGTCGGGGACCCAGTACTTC.